The clone carrying this T cell receptor (beta chain) was recorded only once. Its antigen is unknown. The sample comes from a study of T cell responses to AZD1222 COVID-19 vaccine. Study-level findings and limits: Clonal diversity was possibly underestimated, and white British individuals and females predominated among donors.

CDR1 and CDR2 (germline): MNHEY, SMNVEV (reference sequence). Trimming took 4 bases from V and 2 from J, leaving 9 bases between them. This CDR3 region has 14 residues. The table came from immunoSEQ multiplex PCR; TCRdb's copy has only in-frame clones and leaves some out. The sample holds approximately 90,000 clones, about nine tenths seen once. The input for sequencing was peripheral blood, taken on day 0 of AZD1222 vaccination. The sequence was obtained from an adult in good health. V usage is TRBV27 and J usage is TRBJ1-3, with unresolved D. CDR3 DNA: TGTGCCAGCAGTTCCAACAACCCTGGAAACACCATATATTTT. Amino acids: CASSSNNPGNTIYF.